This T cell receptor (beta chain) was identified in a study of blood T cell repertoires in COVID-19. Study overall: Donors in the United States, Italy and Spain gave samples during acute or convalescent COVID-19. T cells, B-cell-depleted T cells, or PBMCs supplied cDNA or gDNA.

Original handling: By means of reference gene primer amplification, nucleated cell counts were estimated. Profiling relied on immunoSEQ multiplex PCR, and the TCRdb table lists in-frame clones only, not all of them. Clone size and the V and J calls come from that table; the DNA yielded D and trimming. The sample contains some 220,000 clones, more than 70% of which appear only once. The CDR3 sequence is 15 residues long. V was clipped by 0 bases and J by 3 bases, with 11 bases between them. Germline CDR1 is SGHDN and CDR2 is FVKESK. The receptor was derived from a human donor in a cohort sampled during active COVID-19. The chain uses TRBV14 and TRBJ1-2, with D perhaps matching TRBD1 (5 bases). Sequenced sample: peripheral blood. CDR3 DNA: TGTGCCAGCAGCCAAGACCGAAGGGGATACTATGGCTACACCTTC. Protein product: CASSQDRRGYYGYTF.